This TCR beta chain was retrieved from a study of cytomegalovirus exposure and HLA in healthy donors. In regard to this clone: What it binds is unknown.

Notes on the study in general: Some TCR beta chains (about 180 of them) were listed as cytomegalovirus-associated.

PCR employed 60 Vbeta and 13 Jbeta primers. This table comes from immunoSEQ multiplex PCR, and its TCRdb copy is limited to in-frame clones, with some not included. The sample has roughly 98,000 clones; around 70% are singletons. The CDR3 runs to 15 residues. Germline lookup yields CDR1 SGHDN and CDR2 FVKESK. Trimming at V came to 0 bases and at J to 3 bases, leaving 3 bases not matched to a gene. The J gene is TRBJ2-3, the V gene TRBV14, with 7 bases matching TRBD1. The source material was PBMCs. This TCR derives from a man aged 45-65 years in good health and CMV-seronegative. Here the CDR3 reads CASSQERQGTDTQYF. CDR3 nucleotide sequence: TGTGCCAGCAGCCAAGAACGACAGGGAACAGATACGCAGTATTTT.